These T cell receptor beta chains were read from a single sample in a study of T cells after yellow fever vaccination. TCRdb used MiXCR to reprocess the 5' RACE reads, holding one entry per CDR3 protein. The sample has approximately 90,000 distinct CDR3 sequences; approximately 5.5% are singletons. The source was CD8+ T cells sorted from PBMCs, collected 10 days after the yellow fever booster vaccination. The receptors originated from a man between 18 and 29 years old who received the YFV17D yellow fever vaccine. Both conserved end residues are part of each CDR3. The D gene is left open where the match is weak. For some rows the clone size is stated as once, few or many, or as a class when expanded; others skip it.

- | TRBJ2-4 | TRBV4-1 | - | TGCGCCAGCAGCCAAGAGATGGGGTGGTACGCCAAAAACATTCAGTACTTC | CASSQEMGWYAKNIQYF
- | TRBJ2-3 | TRBV5-1 | TRBD2 | TGCGCCAGCAGCTCGGGACTAGCGGGGGGGTTCACTAGCACAGATACGCAGTATTTT | CASSSGLAGGFTSTDTQYF
many | TRBJ2-1 | TRBV15 | TRBD2 | TGTGCCACCAGCAGGGGACTAGGGGAGGGCAATGAGCAGTTCTTC | CATSRGLGEGNEQFF
few | TRBJ2-3 | TRBV4-1 | - | TGCGCCAGCAGCCCAAGACAGGTTGTGTCAGATACGCAGTATTTT | CASSPRQVVSDTQYF
few | TRBJ2-5 | TRBV14 | - | TGTGCCAGCAGCCAAGTGGGGACCCAAGAGACCCAGTACTTC | CASSQVGTQETQYF
many | TRBJ2-7 | TRBV20-1 | - | TGCAGTGCTAGGGACGTTATCTCCTACGAGCAGTACTTC | CSARDVISYEQYF
few | TRBJ2-5 | TRBV6-5 | - | TGTGCCAGCAGCTTTTCGGTTCAAGAGACCCAGTACTTC | CASSFSVQETQYF
- | TRBJ2-1 | TRBV11-2 | - | TGTGCCAGCAGCGCCCTAAAGGGAACTGAGCAGTTCTTC | CASSALKGTEQFF
many | TRBJ2-3 | TRBV4-2 | TRBD2 | TGTGCCAGCAGCCGGACTAGCGGGGGGGCCACAGATACGCAGTATTTT | CASSRTSGGATDTQYF
- | TRBJ2-7 | TRBV7-6 | - | TGTGCCAGCAGCTCAGAGAACTACGAGGAGTACTTC | CASSSENYEEYF
many | TRBJ2-1 | TRBV5-1 | - | TGCGCCAGCAGCTTGGCTGGGGCATTAAGGTTCTTC | CASSLAGALRFF
few | TRBJ1-5 | TRBV4-2 | - | TGTGCCAGCAGCCAAGAGGGGTACAATCAGCCCCAGCATTTT | CASSQEGYNQPQHF
few | TRBJ2-1 | TRBV7-6 | TRBD2 | TGTGCCAGCAGCCGAGGACTAGCGGGGGGTTTTGAGCAGTTCTTC | CASSRGLAGGFEQFF
- | TRBJ2-3 | TRBV29-1 | - | TGCAGCCGTTTCCCTCCGGGACAACTAGGCACAGATACGCAGTATTTT | CSRFPPGQLGTDTQYF
- | TRBJ2-7 | TRBV20-1 | TRBD2 | TGCAGTGCTCCACCCATAGCGGGGGAACGATCCCACTACGAGCAGTACTTC | CSAPPIAGERSHYEQYF
few | TRBJ1-4 | TRBV7-2 | - | TGTGCCAGCAGCTTTCAGGGGCGGACTAATGAAAAACTGTTTTTT | CASSFQGRTNEKLFF
few | TRBJ2-1 | TRBV5-5 | - | TGTGCCAGCAGCCCAAGCAGGGGTCGGTCCTACAATGAGCAGTTCTTC | CASSPSRGRSYNEQFF
- | TRBJ1-2 | TRBV5-1 | - | TGCGCCAGCAGCTTGGTTGGCTACACCTTC | CASSLVGYTF
few | TRBJ2-3 | TRBV7-9 | - | TGTGCCAGCAGCTTAGCGTCGGATACGCAGTATTTT | CASSLASDTQYF
few | TRBJ2-5 | TRBV5-5 | - | TGTGCCAGCAGCTTGGCGGGCGGCGGGGACCAAGAGACCCAGTACTTC | CASSLAGGGDQETQYF
- | TRBJ1-6 | TRBV27 | TRBD1 | TGTGCCAGCCGTACAGGGGGATATAGTAGTTCACCCCTCCACTTT | CASRTGGYSSSPLHF
few | TRBJ2-1 | TRBV7-6 | TRBD2 | TGTGCCAGCAGCTTAGAGGTAGCGGGCAATGAGCAGTTCTTC | CASSLEVAGNEQFF
few | TRBJ1-2 | TRBV5-1 | TRBD1 | TGCGCCAGCAGACGGACAGGGGGCAATGGCTACACCTTC | CASRRTGGNGYTF